This TCR beta chain is from a study of blood T cell repertoires in COVID-19. The CDR3 runs to 11 residues. Germline V gene sequence: CDR1 DFQATT, CDR2 SNEGSKA (reference sequence). This table comes from immunoSEQ multiplex PCR, and its TCRdb copy is limited to in-frame clones, with some not included. The top ten hold approximately 2% of the sample, which has around 220,000 clones, around nine tenths seen once. The table lists this clone with a few counts. Two negative PCRs, clearance, or symptom resolution were required of recovered Cohort 3 donors. The sequenced sample was PBMCs or T cells enriched from blood (not recorded which). This receptor was taken from a woman aged 18-29 years who had recovered from COVID-19. The J gene is TRBJ1-2, the V gene TRBV20-1; the D gene is possibly TRBD1 (6 bases). DNA for the CDR3: TGCTCCCAGCTGGGGGCTGATGGCTACACCTTC. It specifies CSQLGADGYTF.